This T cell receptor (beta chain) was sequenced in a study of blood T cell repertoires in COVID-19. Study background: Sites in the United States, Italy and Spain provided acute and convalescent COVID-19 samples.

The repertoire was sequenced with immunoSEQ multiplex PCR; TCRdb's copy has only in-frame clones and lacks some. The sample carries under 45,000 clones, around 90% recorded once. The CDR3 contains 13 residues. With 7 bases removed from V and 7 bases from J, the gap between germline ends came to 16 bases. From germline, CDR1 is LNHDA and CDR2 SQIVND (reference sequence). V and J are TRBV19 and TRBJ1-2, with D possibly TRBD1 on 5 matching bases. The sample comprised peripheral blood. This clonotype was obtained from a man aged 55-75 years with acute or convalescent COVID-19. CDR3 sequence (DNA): TGTGCCAGTAACCTAGGAGGGACGGTTGGCTACACCTTC. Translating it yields CASNLGGTVGYTF.